This passage covers 5 T cell receptor beta chains from one sample sequenced in a study of T-cell reconstitution after alpha-beta-depleted transplantation in children. Library preparation (for TCRbeta) was performed with unique molecular identifiers. TCRdb re-analysed the PCR reads in MiXCR, keeping a single row per CDR3 protein. The sample has around 670,000 distinct CDR3 sequences, around 14% seen once. The material sequenced was PBMCs, taken before TCRalphabeta/CD19-depleted stem cell transplant. The source is a girl aged 2-10 years with congenital amegakaryocytic thrombocytopenia, due to receive a stem cell transplant.

The rearrangement joins TRBV20-1 to TRBJ2-7, with TRBD2 identical over 11 bases. CDR1 and CDR2 from the germline V gene are DFQATT and SNEGSKA (reference sequence). Trimming removed 6 bases from V and 2 bases from J; junction bases left unmatched: 12. This CDR3 contains 16 residues. The DNA of the CDR3 is TGCAGTGCCCTCCCACTCCTAGCGGGAGGAGCCTACGAGCAGTACTTC. Its protein product is CSALPLLAGGAYEQYF.

The table lists this clonotype with a few counts. The rearrangement uses TRBV5-1 and TRBJ2-2; 7 bases match TRBD2. V lost 0 bases, J lost 5 bases, and 7 bases stayed unmatched. CDR3 length: 16 amino acids. The V gene's germline CDR1 is SGHRS and CDR2 YFSETQ. The CDR3: CASSLAPSGLTGELFF. The CDR3 DNA reads as TGCGCCAGCAGCTTGGCCCCTAGCGGCCTAACCGGGGAGCTGTTTTTT. The whole variable domain, filled in from reference TRBV5-1 and TRBJ2-2, reads KAGVTQTPRYLIKTRGQQVTLSCSPISGHRSVSWYQQTPGQGLQFLFEYFSETQRNKGNFPGRFSGRQFSNSRSEMNVSTLELGDSALYLCASSLAPSGLTGELFFGEGSRLTVL.

This clonotype was seen many times. The rearrangement links TRBV29-1 to TRBJ2-7; no reliable D call. The germline V gene has CDR1 SQVTM and CDR2 ANQGSEA. This CDR3 region has 11 residues. Trimming took 4 bases from V and 1 from J, leaving 5 bases between them. The DNA for the CDR3 is TGCAGCGTTGTTGTATCCTACGAGCAGTACTTC. Translation: CSVVVSYEQYF.

This clonotype was seen more than once but under ten times. This rearrangement joins TRBV5-6 to TRBJ1-5; tentative D call: TRBD1 (5 bases). Germline-derived CDR1 and CDR2 are SGHDT and YYEEEE. The CDR3 is 15 residues long. V lost 4 bases and J lost 5, with 16 bases in between. The CDR3 coding sequence is TGTGCCAGCAGCATTGCAGGGCCCCGAGATCAGCCCCAGCATTTT. Its translation is CASSIAGPRDQPQHF.

This clonotype was seen many times. Here the CDR3 DNA reads TGTGCCAGCAGCGTAGCTTTCGGGGGGCCTGGAAACACCATATATTTT. This sequence encodes CASSVAFGGPGNTIYF. The chain is built from TRBV9 and TRBJ1-3, with D possibly being TRBD1 (6 bases). There are 16 residues in the CDR3. V lost 0 bases and J 2 bases, leaving 12 bases between the germline ends. Germline assignment: CDR1 SGDLS and CDR2 YYNGEE.